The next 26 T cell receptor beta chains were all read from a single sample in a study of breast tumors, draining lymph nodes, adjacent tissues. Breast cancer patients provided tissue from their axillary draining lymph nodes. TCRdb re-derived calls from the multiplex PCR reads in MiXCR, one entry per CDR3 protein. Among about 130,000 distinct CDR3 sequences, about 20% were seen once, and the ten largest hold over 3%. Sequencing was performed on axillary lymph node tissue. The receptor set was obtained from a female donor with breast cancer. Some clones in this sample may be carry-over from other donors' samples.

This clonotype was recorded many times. The chain's CDR3 is CASSLYNTQYF. The CDR3 DNA is TGTGCCAGCAGTTTATATAATACGCAGTATTTT. The chain is built from TRBV12-3 or TRBV12-4 and TRBJ2-3, with D unresolved. The CDR3 sequence is 11 residues long. Trimming cost V 2 bases and J 7 bases, with 4 bases left between them.

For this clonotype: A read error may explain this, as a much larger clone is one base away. This CDR3 is CASRNRGGDRRFF. The CDR3 DNA reads TGTGCCAGCAGAAATCGGGGCGGGGACAGGCGGTTCTTC. V and J are TRBV11-2 and TRBJ2-1; 8 bases align to TRBD1. The germline V gene encodes CDR1 SGHAT and CDR2 FQNNGV. The CDR3 runs 13 residues. V trimming: 6 bases; J trimming: 15 bases; junction bases outside the gene matches: 13.

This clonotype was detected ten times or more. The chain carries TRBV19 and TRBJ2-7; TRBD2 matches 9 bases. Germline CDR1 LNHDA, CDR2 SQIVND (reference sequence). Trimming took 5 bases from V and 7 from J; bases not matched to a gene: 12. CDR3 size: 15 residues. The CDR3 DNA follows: TGTGCCAGTAGTCCAAACCCACTAGCGGGTGAAGAGCAGTACTTC. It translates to CASSPNPLAGEEQYF.

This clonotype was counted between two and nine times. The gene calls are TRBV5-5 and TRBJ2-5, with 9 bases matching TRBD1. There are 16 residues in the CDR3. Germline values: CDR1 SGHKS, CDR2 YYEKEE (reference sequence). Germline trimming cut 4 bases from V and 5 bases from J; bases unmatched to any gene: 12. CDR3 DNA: TGTGCCAGCAGCGGTCTCCGGGACAGGGATCGGGAGACCCAGTACTTC. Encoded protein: CASSGLRDRDRETQYF.

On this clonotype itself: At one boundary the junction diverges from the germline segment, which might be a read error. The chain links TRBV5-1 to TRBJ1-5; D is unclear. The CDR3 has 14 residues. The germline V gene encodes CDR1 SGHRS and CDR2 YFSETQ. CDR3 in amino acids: CASSLGVSDQPQHF. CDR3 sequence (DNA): TGCGCCAGCAGCTTGGGGGTTAGCGATCAGCCCCAGCATTTT.

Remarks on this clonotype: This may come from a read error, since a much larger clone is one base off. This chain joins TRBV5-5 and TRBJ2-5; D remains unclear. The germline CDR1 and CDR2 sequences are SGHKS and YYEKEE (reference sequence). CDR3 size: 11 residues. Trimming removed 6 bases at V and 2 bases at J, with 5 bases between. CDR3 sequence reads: CASNKQETQYF. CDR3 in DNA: TGTGCCAGCAACAAGCAAGAGACCCAGTACTTC. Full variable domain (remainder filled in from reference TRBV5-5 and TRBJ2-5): DAGVTQSPTHLIKTRGQQVTLRCSPISGHKSVSWYQQVLGQGPQFIFQYYEKEERGRGNFPDRFSARQFPNYSSELNVNALLLGDSALYLCASNKQETQYFGPGTRLLVL.

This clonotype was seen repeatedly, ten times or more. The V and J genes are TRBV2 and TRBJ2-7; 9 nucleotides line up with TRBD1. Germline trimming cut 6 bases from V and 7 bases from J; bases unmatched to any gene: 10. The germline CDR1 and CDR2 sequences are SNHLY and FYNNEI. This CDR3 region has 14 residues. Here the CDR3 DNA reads TGTGCCAGCAGCCCGGGACAGGGTCTTAGGGAGCAGTACTTC. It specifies CASSPGQGLREQYF.

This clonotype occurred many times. CDR3 residues: CASSKNGGTQYF. The CDR3 nucleotides are TGTGCCAGCAGCAAAAACGGGGGGACCCAGTACTTC. This sequence joins TRBV28 and TRBJ2-5; possibly TRBD2 for D (6 bases). This CDR3 spans 12 amino acids. Germline V gene sequence: CDR1 MDHEN, CDR2 SYDVKM. V dropped 6 bases and J dropped 7 bases, with 12 bases sitting between them.

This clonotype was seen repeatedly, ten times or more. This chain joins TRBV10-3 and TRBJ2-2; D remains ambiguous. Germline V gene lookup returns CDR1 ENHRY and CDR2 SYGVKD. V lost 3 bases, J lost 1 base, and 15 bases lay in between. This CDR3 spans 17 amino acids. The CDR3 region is CAISDPLGSVNTGELFF. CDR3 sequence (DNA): TGTGCCATCAGTGACCCCCTGGGGTCGGTGAACACCGGGGAGCTGTTTTTT.

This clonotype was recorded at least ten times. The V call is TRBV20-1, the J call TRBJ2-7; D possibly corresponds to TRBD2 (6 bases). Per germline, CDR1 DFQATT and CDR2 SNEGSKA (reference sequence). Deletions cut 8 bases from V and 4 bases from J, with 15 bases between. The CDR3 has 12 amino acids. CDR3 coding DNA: TGCAGTACGGGGACTCTCGAATACGAGCAGTACTTC. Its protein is CSTGTLEYEQYF.

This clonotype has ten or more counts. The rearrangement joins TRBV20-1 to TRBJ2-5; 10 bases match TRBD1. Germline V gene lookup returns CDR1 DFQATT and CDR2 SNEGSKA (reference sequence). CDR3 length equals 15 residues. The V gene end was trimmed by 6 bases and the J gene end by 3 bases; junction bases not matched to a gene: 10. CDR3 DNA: TGCAGTGCAATTCCGGGACAGGGGATCGAAGAGACCCAGTACTTC. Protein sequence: CSAIPGQGIEETQYF.

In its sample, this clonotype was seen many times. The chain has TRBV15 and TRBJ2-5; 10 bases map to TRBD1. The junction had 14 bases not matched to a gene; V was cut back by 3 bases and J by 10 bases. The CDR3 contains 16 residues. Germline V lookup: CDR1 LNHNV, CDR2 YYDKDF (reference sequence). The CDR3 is CATSSTGTGVPRVQYF. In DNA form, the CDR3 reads TGTGCCACCAGCAGTACCGGGACAGGGGTCCCTCGAGTCCAGTACTTC.

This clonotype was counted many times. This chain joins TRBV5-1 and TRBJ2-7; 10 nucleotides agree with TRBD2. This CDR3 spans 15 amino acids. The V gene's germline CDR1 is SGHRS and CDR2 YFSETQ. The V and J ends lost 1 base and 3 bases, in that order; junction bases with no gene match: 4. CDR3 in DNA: TGCGCCAGCAGCTTGTGGCCTAGCGGGAGCTACGAGCAGTACTTC. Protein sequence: CASSLWPSGSYEQYF.

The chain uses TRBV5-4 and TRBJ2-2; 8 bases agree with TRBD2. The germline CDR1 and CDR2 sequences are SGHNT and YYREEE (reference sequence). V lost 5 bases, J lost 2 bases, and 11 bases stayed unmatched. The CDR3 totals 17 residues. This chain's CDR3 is CASSSTAGGDNTGELFF. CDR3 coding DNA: TGTGCCAGCAGTTCTACCGCCGGGGGGGATAACACCGGGGAGCTGTTTTTT. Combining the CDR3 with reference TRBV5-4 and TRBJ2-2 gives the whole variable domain ETGVTQSPTHLIKTRGQQVTLRCSSQSGHNTVSWYQQALGQGPQFIFQYYREEENGRGNFPPRFSGLQFPNYSSELNVNALELDDSALYLCASSSTAGGDNTGELFFGEGSRLTVL.

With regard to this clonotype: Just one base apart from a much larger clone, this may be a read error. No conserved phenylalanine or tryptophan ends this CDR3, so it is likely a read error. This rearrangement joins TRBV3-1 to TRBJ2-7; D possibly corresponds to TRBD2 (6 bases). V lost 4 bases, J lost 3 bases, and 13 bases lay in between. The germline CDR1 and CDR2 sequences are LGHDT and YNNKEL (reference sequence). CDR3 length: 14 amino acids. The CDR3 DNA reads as TGTGCCAGCAGCCTGGGGGGTAACCACTACGAGCAGTACTGC. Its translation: CASSLGGNHYEQYC.

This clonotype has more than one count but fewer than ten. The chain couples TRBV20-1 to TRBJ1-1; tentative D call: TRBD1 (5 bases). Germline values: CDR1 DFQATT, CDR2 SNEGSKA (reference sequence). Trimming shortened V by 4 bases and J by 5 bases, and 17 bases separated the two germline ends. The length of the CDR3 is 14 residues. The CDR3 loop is CSATPSGGPTEAFF. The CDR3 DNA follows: TGCAGTGCTACCCCTTCGGGGGGTCCGACTGAAGCTTTCTTT.

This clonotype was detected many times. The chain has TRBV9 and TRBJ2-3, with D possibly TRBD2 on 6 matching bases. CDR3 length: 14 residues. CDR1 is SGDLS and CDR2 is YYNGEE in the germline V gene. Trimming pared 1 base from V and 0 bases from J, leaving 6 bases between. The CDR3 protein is CASSVSGSTDTQYF. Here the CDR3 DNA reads TGTGCCAGCAGCGTAAGCGGGAGCACAGATACGCAGTATTTT.

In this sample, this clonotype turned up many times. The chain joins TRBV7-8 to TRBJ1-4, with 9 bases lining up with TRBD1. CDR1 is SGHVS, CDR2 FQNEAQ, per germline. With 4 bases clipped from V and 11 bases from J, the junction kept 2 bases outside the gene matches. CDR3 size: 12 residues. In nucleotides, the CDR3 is TGTGCCAGCAGCTCCGACAGGGGGAAACTGTTTTTT. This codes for CASSSDRGKLFF.

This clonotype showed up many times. CDR3 protein: CASSFRDTKADTQYF. The CDR3 nucleotides read TGTGCCAGCAGTTTCAGGGACACTAAGGCAGATACGCAGTATTTT. This chain uses TRBV12-3 or TRBV12-4 with TRBJ2-3; tentative D call: TRBD1 (6 bases). The CDR3 has 15 residues. Trimming removed 3 bases from V and 4 bases from J, with 14 bases in between.

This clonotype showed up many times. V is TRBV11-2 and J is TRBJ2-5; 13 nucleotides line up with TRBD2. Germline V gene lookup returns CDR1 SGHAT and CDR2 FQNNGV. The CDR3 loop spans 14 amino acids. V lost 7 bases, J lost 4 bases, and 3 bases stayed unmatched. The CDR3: CASTGTSGVETQYF. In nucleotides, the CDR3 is TGTGCCAGCACGGGGACTAGCGGGGTAGAGACCCAGTACTTC.

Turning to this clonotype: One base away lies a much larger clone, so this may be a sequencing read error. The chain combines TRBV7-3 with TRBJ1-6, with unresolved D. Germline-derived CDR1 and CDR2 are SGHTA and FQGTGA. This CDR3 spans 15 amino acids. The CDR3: CASNLTGWANSPLHF. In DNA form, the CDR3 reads TGTGCCAGCAACTTAACGGGGTGGGCTAATTCACCCCTCCACTTT.

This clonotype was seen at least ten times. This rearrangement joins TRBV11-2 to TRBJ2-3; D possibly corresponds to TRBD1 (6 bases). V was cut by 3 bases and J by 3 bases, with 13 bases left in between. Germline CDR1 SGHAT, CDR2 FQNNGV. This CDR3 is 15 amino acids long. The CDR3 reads CASSLQQGVTDTQYF. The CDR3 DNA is TGTGCCAGCAGCTTGCAACAGGGAGTAACAGATACGCAGTATTTT.

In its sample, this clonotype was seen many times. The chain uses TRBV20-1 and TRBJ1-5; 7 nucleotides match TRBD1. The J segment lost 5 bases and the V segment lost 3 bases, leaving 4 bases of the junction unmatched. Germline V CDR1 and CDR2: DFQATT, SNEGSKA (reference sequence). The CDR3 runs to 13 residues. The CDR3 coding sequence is TGCAGTGCTAGTCCCGGGACAGATCAGCCCCAGCATTTT. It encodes CSASPGTDQPQHF.

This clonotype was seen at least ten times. Here the CDR3 reads CASMRVDTQYF. The CDR3 DNA reads as TGTGCCAGCATGAGGGTAGATACGCAGTATTTT. V gene TRBV6-1 combines with J gene TRBJ2-3, with D possibly TRBD2 on 5 matching bases. CDR1 is MNHNS and CDR2 is SASEGT in the germline V gene. The CDR3 is 11 amino acids. V was trimmed by 7 bases and J by 5 bases, leaving 7 bases between them.

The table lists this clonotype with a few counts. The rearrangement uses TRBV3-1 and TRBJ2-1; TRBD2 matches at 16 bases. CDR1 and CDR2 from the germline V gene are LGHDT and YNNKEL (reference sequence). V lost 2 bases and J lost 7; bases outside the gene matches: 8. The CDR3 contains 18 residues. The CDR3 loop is CASSQYPGTSGGANEQFF. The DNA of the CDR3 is TGTGCCAGCAGCCAATATCCCGGGACTAGCGGGGGGGCAAATGAGCAGTTCTTC.

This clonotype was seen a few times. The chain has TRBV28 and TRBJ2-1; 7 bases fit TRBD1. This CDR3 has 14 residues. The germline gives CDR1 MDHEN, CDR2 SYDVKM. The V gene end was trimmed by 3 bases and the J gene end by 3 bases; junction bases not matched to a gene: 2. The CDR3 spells CASSLRQGYNEQFF. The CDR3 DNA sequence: TGTGCCAGCAGTTTGAGACAGGGCTACAATGAGCAGTTCTTC.